These 19 T cell receptor beta chains were all obtained from the same sample, sequenced in a study of cytomegalovirus exposure and HLA in healthy donors listed by TCRdb under 2017. The library was built by means of the immunoSEQ multiplex PCR assay. In its TCRdb copy, this immuneACCESS table keeps in-frame sequences only and misses some clones. Where compared with another copy, unresolved V genes explain less than half of these, and the others have no known cause. The sample table shows 100,000 to 150,000 clones, and about 91% are seen once. Around 1.1% of the sample rests with the top ten. Source material: PBMCs. These receptors came from a woman between 18 and 30 years old in good health and CMV-seronegative.

V is TRBV7-2 and J is TRBJ2-7, with D possibly matching TRBD1 (5 bases). Germline CDR1 and CDR2: SGHTA and FQGNSA. This CDR3 contains 14 residues. V was pared by 4 bases and J by 6 bases, with 16 bases between. CDR3: CASSSDISRVEQYF. CDR3 DNA: TGTGCCAGCAGCTCGGACATTAGTCGGGTCGAGCAGTACTTC. The full variable domain, in which reference TRBV7-2 and TRBJ2-7 provide the parts outside the CDR3, is GAGVSQSPSNKVTEKGKDVELRCDPISGHTALYWYRQSLGQGLEFLIYFQGNSAPDKSGLPSDRFSAERTGGSVSTLTIQRTQQEDSAVYLCASSSDISRVEQYFGPGTRLTVT.

V is TRBV28 and J is TRBJ2-7; 8 bases map to TRBD2. The CDR3 has 14 residues. Germline V gene sequence: CDR1 MDHEN, CDR2 SYDVKM. V dropped 6 bases and J dropped 7; count of bases not matched to a gene: 11. Here the CDR3 DNA reads TGTGCCAGCAGGGGCAGCGGGAGTTCGGGGGAGCAGTACTTC. Translated: CASRGSGSSGEQYF.

This chain connects TRBV19 to TRBJ2-5, with TRBD2 identical over 13 bases. In germline, CDR1 is LNHDA, CDR2 SQIVND (reference sequence). With 5 bases clipped from V and 2 bases from J, the junction kept 5 bases outside the gene matches. CDR3 length: 16 residues. The CDR3 DNA is TGTGCCAGTAGTCTGGGACTAGCGGGACTTCAAGAGACCCAGTACTTC. It encodes CASSLGLAGLQETQYF. Supplemented by reference TRBV19 and TRBJ2-5, the full variable domain reads DGGITQSPKYLFRKEGQNVTLSCEQNLNHDAMYWYRQDPGQGLRLIYYSQIVNDFQKGDIAEGYSVSREKKESFPLTVTSAQKNPTAFYLCASSLGLAGLQETQYFGPGTRLLVL.

The chain links TRBV28 to TRBJ1-5; TRBD1 is a possible D gene (6 bases). Germline V gives CDR1 MDHEN, CDR2 SYDVKM. Between the trimmed V and J ends, which lost 3 bases and 0 bases, there was a span of 12 bases. The CDR3 spans 16 residues. The CDR3 sequence: CASSFRGGYSNQPQHF. The CDR3 nucleotides read TGTGCCAGCAGTTTTCGGGGGGGCTATAGCAATCAGCCCCAGCATTTT.

The V gene is TRBV28, the J gene TRBJ2-7, with a possible D match to TRBD1 (6 bases). The V gene's germline CDR1 is MDHEN and CDR2 SYDVKM. Trimming left V 5 bases short and J 1 base short, with 12 bases between. This CDR3 is 14 amino acids long. The CDR3 spells CASSAFGQSYEQYF. The CDR3 DNA is TGTGCCAGCAGTGCCTTTGGACAGTCCTACGAGCAGTACTTC.

The chain couples TRBV28 to TRBJ2-6; the match to TRBD1 covers 7 bases. The CDR3 length is 15 residues. After removal of 5 bases from V and 4 bases from J, the junction contained 5 bases not matched to a gene. Germline V gene data show CDR1 as MDHEN and CDR2 as SYDVKM. The CDR3 DNA reads TGTGCCAGCAGTCCGGACAGGTCCGGGGCCAACGTCCTGACTTTC. Its translation: CASSPDRSGANVLTF.

The CDR3 region is CASSFGDTAYEQYV. CDR3 nucleotide sequence: TGTGCCAGCAGCTTCGGGGACACCGCCTACGAGCAGTACGTC. The chain combines TRBV11-2 with TRBJ2-7; D is perhaps TRBD1 (6 bases). The CDR3 loop spans 14 amino acids. Germline loops: CDR1 SGHAT, CDR2 FQNNGV. Between the trimmed V and J ends, which lost 3 bases and 2 bases, there was a span of 11 bases.

The rearrangement links TRBV28 to TRBJ2-7; D is undetermined. The V and J ends lost 2 bases and 3 bases respectively, with 5 bases between them. Germline V gene sequence: CDR1 MDHEN, CDR2 SYDVKM. This CDR3 has 12 residues. The CDR3 coding sequence is TGTGCCAGCAGTTTAGCGGACTACGAGCAGTACTTC. This gives the protein CASSLADYEQYF. The full variable domain, in which reference TRBV28 and TRBJ2-7 provide the parts outside the CDR3, is DVKVTQSSRYLVKRTGEKVFLECVQDMDHENMFWYRQDPGLGLRLIYFSYDVKMKEKGDIPEGYSVSREKKERFSLILESASTNQTSMYLCASSLADYEQYFGPGTRLTVT.

The rearrangement links TRBV7-9 to TRBJ1-2, with 8 bases that match TRBD1. V lost 2 bases to trimming and J lost 4 bases; unmatched junction nucleotides: 0. This CDR3 has 13 amino acids. Looked up from germline, CDR1 is SEHNR and CDR2 is FQNEAQ (reference sequence). The CDR3 reads CASSLQGAYGYTF. The CDR3 bases are TGTGCCAGCAGCTTACAGGGGGCCTATGGCTACACCTTC.

J is TRBJ2-4 and V is TRBV4-1, with 9 bases matching TRBD1. Germline assignment: CDR1 MGHRA and CDR2 YSYEKL. The CDR3 totals 15 residues. Unmatched junction bases numbered 4, after V lost 0 bases and J lost 7 bases. The CDR3 loop is CASSQETGGVNIQYF. The CDR3 DNA reads TGCGCCAGCAGCCAAGAGACAGGGGGGGTTAACATTCAGTACTTC.

The J gene is TRBJ1-2, the V gene TRBV2, with TRBD1 as a possible D gene (6 bases). The V gene's germline CDR1 is SNHLY and CDR2 FYNNEI. The CDR3 totals 13 residues. Trimming removed 10 bases from V and 5 bases from J, with 17 bases in between. CDR3 DNA sequence: TGTGCCACCTCAGGGGATAGGGAATATGGCTACACCTTC. This encodes CATSGDREYGYTF.

The chain recombines TRBV4-1 with TRBJ2-5, with 15 bases matching TRBD2. The CDR3 length is 17 residues. Losses at the gene ends were 0 bases for V and 5 bases for J; bases not matched to a gene: 4. Germline V gives CDR1 MGHRA, CDR2 YSYEKL. CDR3 amino acids: CASSQDGTSGGHETQYF. The CDR3 DNA is TGCGCCAGCAGCCAAGATGGGACTAGCGGGGGGCATGAGACCCAGTACTTC.

The chain combines TRBV6-1 with TRBJ1-2; D gene uncertain. Germline V lookup: CDR1 MNHNS, CDR2 SASEGT. The CDR3 contains 12 residues. V lost 6 bases and J lost 4, with 9 bases in between. This CDR3 is CASRDTIYGYTF. CDR3 DNA sequence: TGTGCCAGCAGAGACACCATCTATGGCTACACCTTC.

CDR3 DNA: TGTGCCAGCAGTGTACCGGTTGCAACTAATGAAAAACTGTTTTTT. Protein: CASSVPVATNEKLFF. The chain is built from TRBV27 and TRBJ1-4; D is unclear. V was trimmed by 5 bases and J by 0 bases, leaving 10 bases between them. The CDR3 totals 15 residues. Germline V gene data show CDR1 as MNHEY and CDR2 as SMNVEV (reference sequence).

There are a few counts of this clone. The chain uses TRBV6-5 and TRBJ1-3, with 7 bases aligning to TRBD1. The CDR3 covers 13 residues. V was pared by 5 bases and J by 4 bases, with 2 bases of the junction left unmatched. CDR1 and CDR2 from the germline V gene are MNHEY and SVGAGI. The CDR3 region is CASSPTGGNTIYF. DNA for the CDR3: TGTGCCAGCAGTCCGACAGGGGGAAACACCATATATTTT.

V is TRBV5-1 and J is TRBJ1-1; perhaps TRBD1 as D (5 bases). The V end lost 5 bases, the J end lost 3 bases, and 11 bases lay between the germline ends. The CDR3 extends over 13 amino acids. Germline CDR1 and CDR2: SGHRS and YFSETQ. DNA for the CDR3: TGCGCCAGCAGTCTGACAGACGACACTGAAGCTTTCTTT. It codes for CASSLTDDTEAFF. Full variable domain (remainder filled in from reference TRBV5-1 and TRBJ1-1): KAGVTQTPRYLIKTRGQQVTLSCSPISGHRSVSWYQQTPGQGLQFLFEYFSETQRNKGNFPGRFSGRQFSNSRSEMNVSTLELGDSALYLCASSLTDDTEAFFGQGTRLTVV.

The CDR3, as DNA: TGTGCCTGGAGTGTACCTCCCTTAGATGAAGCTTTCTTT. Translation: CAWSVPPLDEAFF. The chain joins TRBV30 to TRBJ1-1; no definite D call. CDR1 is GTSNPN, CDR2 SVGIG, per germline (reference sequence). The CDR3 length is 13 residues. The germline V and J ends were trimmed by 0 bases and 7 bases, with 12 bases remaining between them.

V is TRBV7-2 and J is TRBJ1-2; D is uncertain. Germline V lookup: CDR1 SGHTA, CDR2 FQGNSA. The CDR3 covers 16 residues. V lost 4 bases and J lost 0, with 15 bases in between. The CDR3 DNA is TGTGCCAGCAGCTCTTCGCAGCTTCTAGCTAACTATGGCTACACCTTC. Translating it yields CASSSSQLLANYGYTF.

This sequence joins TRBV11-3 and TRBJ2-3; D unresolved. CDR1 is SGHNT and CDR2 is YENEEA in the germline V gene. The length of the CDR3 is 13 residues. Trimming took 0 bases from V and 1 from J, leaving 2 bases between them. The CDR3 loop is CASSLDGTDTQYF. DNA of the CDR3: TGTGCCAGCAGCTTAGACGGCACAGATACGCAGTATTTT. The complete variable domain, with remaining parts taken from reference TRBV11-3 and TRBJ2-3, reads EAGVVQSPRYKIIEKKQPVAFWCNPISGHNTLYWYLQNLGQGPELLIRYENEEAVDDSQLPKDRFSAERLKGVDSTLKIQPAELGDSAVYLCASSLDGTDTQYFGPGTRLTVL.